The following is a T cell receptor beta chain sequence with its context. The target antigen is unknown. Clones were sequenced by immunoSEQ multiplex PCR, and TCRdb holds only the in-frame ones, with some missing. Of fewer than 2.5 million clones in the sample, approximately 93% are singletons; the top ten hold about 0.39%. The data originate from a study of shared clonotypes between healthy human individuals. Whole-study findings and limits: Sequencing depth was expected to affect clonotype sharing among donors. Compared with clonotypes that all four donors shared, non-shared clonotypes had lower generation probabilities.

The sequencing sample was made of naive CD4+ T cells from PBMCs. The subset was: CD45RA+ positively selected. The sequence was obtained from a man aged 18 to 29 in good health. Some clones in this sample may be carry-over from other donors' samples.

For the CDR3, the DNA is TGTGCCAGCAGCCCCACGGGACTAGCGGGAGGTGAGCAGTTCTTC. It specifies CASSPTGLAGGEQFF. The chain has TRBV7-9 and TRBJ2-1; 15 positions match TRBD2. Germline assignment: CDR1 SEHNR and CDR2 FQNEAQ (reference sequence). The CDR3 covers 15 residues. V shed 5 bases, J shed 9 bases, and the junction held 5 bases outside the gene matches.